The next 18 T cell receptor beta chains were all read from a single sample in a study of cytomegalovirus exposure and HLA in healthy donors. The study ran its PCR with 60 Vbeta and 13 Jbeta primers. Assay: immunoSEQ multiplex PCR; the TCRdb copy retains only in-frame clones and omits some. Of approximately 59,000 clones in the sample, 65% to 70% were seen once. The sequenced material came from PBMCs. The receptors here all came from a man between 40 and 49 years old in good health and CMV-seropositive.

This clone was seen just once. V usage is TRBV7-9 and J usage is TRBJ2-3, with TRBD1 identical over 7 bases. The V gene end was trimmed by 5 bases and the J gene end by 9 bases; junction bases not matched to a gene: 11. Germline assignment: CDR1 SEHNR and CDR2 FQNEAQ (reference sequence). The CDR3 consists of 14 residues. The CDR3 DNA is TGTGCCAGCAGCCTCGACAGGGTGGGGCCCACGCAGTATTTT. The encoded protein is CASSLDRVGPTQYF.

This clone was detected a few times. The J gene is TRBJ2-2, the V gene TRBV2; TRBD1 might be the D (6 bases). The germline V gene has CDR1 SNHLY and CDR2 FYNNEI. The CDR3 is made up of 15 amino acids. V shed 2 bases and J shed 3 bases, with 10 bases lying between them. Written as DNA, the CDR3 is TGTGCCAGCAGTGAATCAGGGGCGTACACCGGGGAGCTGTTTTTT. Its translation: CASSESGAYTGELFF.

The chain recombines TRBV7-6 with TRBJ2-5; possible D gene TRBD1, 8 bases. The DNA end favors TRBJ2-7, so the J call may be wrong. The CDR3 totals 16 residues. Germline loops: CDR1 SGHVS, CDR2 FNYEAQ. The CDR3 nucleotides read TGTGCCAGCAGCTTCGGGGGGACAGGAGGTTTGTACGAGCAGTACTTC. Protein sequence: CASSFGGTGGLYEQYF.

The chain combines TRBV9 with TRBJ2-5; D may be TRBD1 (7 bases). CDR1 is SGDLS, CDR2 YYNGEE, per germline. This CDR3 has 14 residues. The V gene lost 3 bases and the J gene lost 5 bases, with 14 bases spanning the gap. This CDR3 reads CASSARGVWETQYF. For the CDR3, the DNA is TGTGCCAGCAGCGCCAGGGGGGTCTGGGAGACCCAGTACTTC.

This clone was seen a few times. J is TRBJ2-2 and V is TRBV4-1; 9 nucleotides agree with TRBD1. This CDR3 has 17 amino acids. The ends lost 3 bases at V and 5 bases at J; junction bases unmatched: 10. Germline V CDR1 and CDR2: MGHRA, YSYEKL. The CDR3 here is CASSHYLDRGGTGELFF. CDR3 bases: TGCGCCAGCAGCCACTACCTCGACAGGGGGGGTACCGGGGAGCTGTTTTTT.

The rearrangement links TRBV30 to TRBJ2-1, with a possible D match to TRBD2 (6 bases). The CDR3 runs to 15 residues. The germline CDR1 and CDR2 sequences are GTSNPN and SVGIG (reference sequence). Trimming took off 3 bases at V and 4 bases at J, with 16 bases between the two ends. The CDR3 protein is CAWREEGRVYNEQFF. Written as DNA, the CDR3 is TGTGCCTGGAGAGAGGAGGGTCGGGTTTACAATGAGCAGTTCTTC.

J is TRBJ2-7 and V is TRBV7-2; D is possibly TRBD1 (6 bases). Trimming pared 2 bases from V and 0 bases from J, leaving 8 bases between. The CDR3 spans 14 residues. The germline V gene encodes CDR1 SGHTA and CDR2 FQGNSA. The CDR3 DNA follows: TGTGCCAGCAGCTTACGACAGGACTCCTACGAGCAGTACTTC. Translation gives CASSLRQDSYEQYF.

This clone was observed once. The rearrangement links TRBV19 to TRBJ1-5; TRBD1 matches at 12 bases. The J segment lost 7 bases and the V segment lost 3 bases, leaving 4 bases of the junction unmatched. The CDR3 is 15 residues long. Germline CDR1 is LNHDA and CDR2 is SQIVND (reference sequence). The CDR3 protein is CASSMGQGARQPQHF. The CDR3 nucleotides read TGTGCCAGTAGTATGGGACAGGGGGCGCGGCAGCCCCAGCATTTT.

The chain joins TRBV7-3 to TRBJ2-1; no clear D. CDR1 is SGHTA, CDR2 FQGTGA, per germline. V lost 2 bases, J lost 5 bases, and 10 bases lay in between. The length of the CDR3 is 14 residues. The CDR3: CASSLQATDNEQFF. The CDR3 DNA reads TGTGCCAGCAGCTTACAAGCGACTGACAATGAGCAGTTCTTC.

The chain is built from TRBV2 and TRBJ2-1; D may be TRBD1 (6 bases). The CDR3 is 15 residues long. Germline CDR1 reads SNHLY; CDR2 reads FYNNEI. V was cut by 1 base and J by 7 bases, with 14 bases left in between. The CDR3 protein is CASSEVWGLENEQFF. The CDR3 bases are TGTGCCAGCAGTGAAGTCTGGGGGCTGGAAAATGAGCAGTTCTTC.

The chain uses TRBV9 and TRBJ1-2, with a possible D match to TRBD1 (5 bases). Per the germline V gene, CDR1 is SGDLS and CDR2 is YYNGEE. CDR3 length: 14 amino acids. Trimming cost V 0 bases and J 2 bases, with 8 bases left between them. Written as DNA, the CDR3 is TGTGCCAGCAGCGTAGACGACAGCAACTATGGCTACACCTTC. It specifies CASSVDDSNYGYTF.

The V and J genes are TRBV5-5 and TRBJ1-1, with D perhaps TRBD1 (6 bases). Germline CDR1 SGHKS, CDR2 YYEKEE (reference sequence). The CDR3 extends over 17 amino acids. V gave up 1 base and J gave up 0 bases, with 16 bases separating them. The CDR3 is CASSLSAAGDMNTEAFF. CDR3 nucleotide sequence: TGTGCCAGCAGCTTGAGTGCGGCAGGGGATATGAACACTGAAGCTTTCTTT.

This clone was seen only a few times. This chain joins TRBV5-6 and TRBJ1-2; possibly TRBD1 for D (5 bases). The CDR3 extends over 13 amino acids. V shed 3 bases and J shed 4 bases, with 10 bases lying between them. CDR1 and CDR2 from the germline V gene are SGHDT and YYEEEE. CDR3 protein: CASSSGGVYGYTF. The DNA of the CDR3 is TGTGCCAGCAGCTCCGGGGGTGTCTATGGCTACACCTTC.

This sequence joins TRBV19 and TRBJ1-2; D may be TRBD1 (6 bases). Trimming cost V 7 bases and J 4 bases, with 13 bases left between them. Per the germline V gene, CDR1 is LNHDA and CDR2 is SQIVND (reference sequence). CDR3 length equals 13 residues. In DNA, the CDR3 is TGTGCCAGTACTCACGACAGGTTCTATGGCTACACCTTC. Translating it yields CASTHDRFYGYTF. Filled out from reference TRBV19 and TRBJ1-2, the complete variable domain reads DGGITQSPKYLFRKEGQNVTLSCEQNLNHDAMYWYRQDPGQGLRLIYYSQIVNDFQKGDIAEGYSVSREKKESFPLTVTSAQKNPTAFYLCASTHDRFYGYTFGSGTRLTVV.

This chain connects TRBV11-2 to TRBJ2-1, with 8 bases identical to TRBD2. Germline CDR1 SGHAT, CDR2 FQNNGV. V dropped 7 bases and J dropped 5; count of bases not matched to a gene: 7. This CDR3 comprises 14 residues. CDR3 sequence reads: CASTGAGGDNEQFF. CDR3 DNA: TGTGCCAGCACAGGCGCGGGGGGTGACAATGAGCAGTTCTTC.

The chain carries TRBV9 and TRBJ2-1, with a weak D call TRBD1 (6 bases). Trimming cost V 0 bases and J 2 bases, with 9 bases left between them. Germline V gene lookup returns CDR1 SGDLS and CDR2 YYNGEE. This CDR3 region has 15 residues. The chain's CDR3 is CASSVEGEPYNEQFF. DNA of the CDR3: TGTGCCAGCAGCGTAGAGGGGGAGCCCTACAATGAGCAGTTCTTC. The full variable domain, in which reference TRBV9 and TRBJ2-1 provide the parts outside the CDR3, is DSGVTQTPKHLITATGQRVTLRCSPRSGDLSVYWYQQSLDQGLQFLIQYYNGEERAKGNILERFSAQQFPDLHSELNLSSLELGDSALYFCASSVEGEPYNEQFFGPGTRLTVL.

This clone occurred once. The chain couples TRBV10-2 to TRBJ2-1; D might be TRBD2 (5 bases). CDR1 WSHSY and CDR2 SAAADI come from the germline V gene. Trimming removed 4 bases from V and 8 bases from J, with 18 bases in between. The CDR3 has 15 residues. The CDR3 protein is CASSGVGGPTDEQFF. CDR3 bases: TGCGCCAGCAGTGGGGTTGGAGGCCCGACTGATGAGCAGTTCTTC.

V and J are TRBV5-4 and TRBJ2-1, with D possibly being TRBD1 (5 bases). Germline V lookup: CDR1 SGHNT, CDR2 YYREEE (reference sequence). The CDR3 length is 14 residues. The germline V and J ends were trimmed by 4 bases and 4 bases, with 12 bases remaining between them. The CDR3 protein is CASSKQDRYNEQFF. DNA for the CDR3: TGTGCCAGCAGCAAACAGGACCGATACAATGAGCAGTTCTTC.